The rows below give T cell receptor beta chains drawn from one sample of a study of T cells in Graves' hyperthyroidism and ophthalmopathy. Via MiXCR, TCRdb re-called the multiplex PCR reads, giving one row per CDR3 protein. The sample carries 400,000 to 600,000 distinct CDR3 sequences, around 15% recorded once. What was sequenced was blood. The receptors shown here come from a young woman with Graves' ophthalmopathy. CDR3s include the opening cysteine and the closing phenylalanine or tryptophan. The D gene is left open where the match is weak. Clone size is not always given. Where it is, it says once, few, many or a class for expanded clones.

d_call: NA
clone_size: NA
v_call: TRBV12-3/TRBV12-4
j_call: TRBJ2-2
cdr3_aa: CASRQGAPGLGGELFF
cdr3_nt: TGTGCCAGCAGGCAAGGAGCCCCGGGATTGGGCGGGGAGCTGTTTTTT

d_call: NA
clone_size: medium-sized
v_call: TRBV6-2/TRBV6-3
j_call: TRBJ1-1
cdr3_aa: CASSPRNFPEAFF
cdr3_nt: TGTGCCAGCAGTCCGCGGAATTTCCCTGAAGCTTTCTTT

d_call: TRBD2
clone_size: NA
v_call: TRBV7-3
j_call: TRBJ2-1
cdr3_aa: CASSLGVSGRGYEQFF
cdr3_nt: TGTGCCAGCAGCTTAGGAGTTAGCGGGAGGGGGTATGAGCAGTTCTTC

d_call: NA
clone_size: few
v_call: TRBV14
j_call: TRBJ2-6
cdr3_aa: CASSSFTSGANVLTF
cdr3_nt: TGTGCCAGCAGCTCATTCACCTCTGGGGCCAACGTCCTGACTTTC

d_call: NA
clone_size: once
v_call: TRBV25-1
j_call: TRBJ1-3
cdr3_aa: CASSPRTDYSGNTIYF
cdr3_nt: TGTGCCAGCAGTCCCCGGACAGATTACTCTGGAAACACCATATATTTT

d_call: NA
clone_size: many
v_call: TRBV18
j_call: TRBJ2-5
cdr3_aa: CASSSGRLTQYF
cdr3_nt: TGTGCCAGCTCCTCTGGGCGATTGACCCAGTACTTC

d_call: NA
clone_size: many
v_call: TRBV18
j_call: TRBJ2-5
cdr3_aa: CASSPQGETQYF
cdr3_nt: TGTGCCAGCTCACCTCAGGGAGAGACCCAGTACTTC

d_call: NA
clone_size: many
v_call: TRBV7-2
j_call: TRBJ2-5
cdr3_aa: CASSRIGETQYF
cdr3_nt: TGTGCCAGCAGCCGTATTGGTGAGACCCAGTACTTC

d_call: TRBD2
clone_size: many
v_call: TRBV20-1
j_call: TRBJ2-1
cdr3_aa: CSASGRGYNEQFF
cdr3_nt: TGCAGTGCTAGCGGGAGGGGCTACAATGAGCAGTTCTTC

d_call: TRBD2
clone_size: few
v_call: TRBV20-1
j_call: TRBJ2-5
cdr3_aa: CSARDTGLTRETQYF
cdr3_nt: TGCAGTGCTAGGGATACGGGACTAACCCGAGAGACCCAGTACTTC

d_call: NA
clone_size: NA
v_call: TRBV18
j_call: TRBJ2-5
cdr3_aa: CASSPFQRQEETQYF
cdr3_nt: TGTGCCAGCTCACCGTTCCAGCGACAGGAAGAGACCCAGTACTTC

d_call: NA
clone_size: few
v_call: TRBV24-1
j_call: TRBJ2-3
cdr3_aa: CATSDGWEDTQYF
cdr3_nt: TGTGCCACCAGTGATGGATGGGAAGATACGCAGTATTTT

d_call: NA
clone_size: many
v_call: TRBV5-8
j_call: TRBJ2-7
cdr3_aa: CASSLGPNSYEQYF
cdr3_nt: TGTGCCAGCAGCTTGGGACCGAACTCCTACGAGCAGTACTTC

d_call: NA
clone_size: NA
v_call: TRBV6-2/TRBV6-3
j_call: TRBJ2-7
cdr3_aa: CASSQRLTAFEQYF
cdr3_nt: TGTGCCAGCAGTCAACGCCTTACAGCATTCGAGCAGTACTTC

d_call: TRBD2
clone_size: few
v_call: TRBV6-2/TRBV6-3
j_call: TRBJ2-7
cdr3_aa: CASGLAGPTYEQYF
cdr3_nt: TGTGCCAGCGGCTTAGCGGGACCGACCTACGAGCAGTACTTC

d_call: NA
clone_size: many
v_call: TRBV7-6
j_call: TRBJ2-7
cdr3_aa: CASSLALGSPSYEQYF
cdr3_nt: TGTGCCAGCAGCTTAGCGTTGGGCAGTCCGTCCTACGAGCAGTACTTC

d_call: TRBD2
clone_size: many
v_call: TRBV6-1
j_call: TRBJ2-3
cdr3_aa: CASNGGADTQYF
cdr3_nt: TGTGCCAGCAACGGGGGGGCAGATACGCAGTATTTT

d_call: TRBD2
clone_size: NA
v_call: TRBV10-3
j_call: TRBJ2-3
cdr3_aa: CAINGDSGLAGPSTDTQYF
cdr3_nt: TGTGCCATCAATGGAGACAGCGGACTAGCGGGCCCTAGCACAGATACGCAGTATTTT

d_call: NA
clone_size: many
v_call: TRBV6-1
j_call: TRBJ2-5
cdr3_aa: CASSRVSGEGQETQYF
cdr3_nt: TGTGCCAGCAGTAGGGTTAGCGGAGAGGGCCAAGAGACCCAGTACTTC

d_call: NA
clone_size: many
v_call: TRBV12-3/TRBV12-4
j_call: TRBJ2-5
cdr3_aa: CASNRDAQETQYF
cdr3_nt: TGTGCCAGCAACCGGGACGCACAAGAGACCCAGTACTTC

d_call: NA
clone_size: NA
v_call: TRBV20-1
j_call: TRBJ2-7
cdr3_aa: CSARIAGNRAYEQYF
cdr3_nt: TGCAGTGCTAGAATCGCGGGGAATAGAGCTTACGAGCAGTACTTC

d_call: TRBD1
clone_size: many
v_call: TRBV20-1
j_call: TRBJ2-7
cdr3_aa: CSARYLQGASYEQYF
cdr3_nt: TGCAGTGCTAGATATCTACAGGGGGCATCCTACGAGCAGTACTTC

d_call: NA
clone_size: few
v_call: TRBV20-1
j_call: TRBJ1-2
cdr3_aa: CSAQSCRGEDYGYTF
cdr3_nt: TGCAGTGCTCAATCCTGCAGGGGAGAGGACTATGGCTACACCTTC

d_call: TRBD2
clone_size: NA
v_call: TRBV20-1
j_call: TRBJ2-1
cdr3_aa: CSAVTGTSGRSSYNEQFF
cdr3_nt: TGCAGTGCTGTCACGGGGACTAGCGGGAGGAGCTCCTACAATGAGCAGTTCTTC

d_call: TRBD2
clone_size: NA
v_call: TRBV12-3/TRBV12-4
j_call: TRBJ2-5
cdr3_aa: CASTGGLHEETQYF
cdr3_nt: TGTGCCAGCACGGGGGGACTCCATGAAGAGACCCAGTACTTC

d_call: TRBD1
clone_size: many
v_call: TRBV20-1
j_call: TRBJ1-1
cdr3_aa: CSARRQGAMNTEAFF
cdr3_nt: TGCAGTGCTAGACGGCAGGGGGCCATGAACACTGAAGCTTTCTTT

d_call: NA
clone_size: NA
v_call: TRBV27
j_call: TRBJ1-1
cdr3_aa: CASAARYINTEAFF
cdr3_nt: TGTGCCAGCGCCGCGCGGTACATTAACACTGAAGCTTTCTTT

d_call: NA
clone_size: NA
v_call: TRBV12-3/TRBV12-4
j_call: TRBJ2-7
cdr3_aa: CASRAGTHYEQYF
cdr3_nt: TGTGCCAGCAGGGCCGGGACGCACTACGAGCAGTACTTC

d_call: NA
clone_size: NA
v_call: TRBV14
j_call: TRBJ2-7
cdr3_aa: CASSQMGQSHEQDF
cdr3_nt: TGTGCCAGCAGCCAAATGGGCCAGTCCCACGAGCAGGACTTC

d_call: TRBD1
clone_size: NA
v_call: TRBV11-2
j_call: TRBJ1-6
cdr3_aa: CASSLPWGDREDSPLHF
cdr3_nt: TGTGCCAGCAGCTTGCCATGGGGGGACAGGGAAGATTCACCCCTCCACTTT

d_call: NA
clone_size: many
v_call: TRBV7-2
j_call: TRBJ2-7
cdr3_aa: CASSQDKYEQYF
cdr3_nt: TGTGCCAGCAGCCAGGACAAGTACGAGCAGTACTTC

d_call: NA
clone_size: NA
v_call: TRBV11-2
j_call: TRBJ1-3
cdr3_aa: CASSADNSGNTIYF
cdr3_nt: TGTGCCAGCAGCGCGGACAACTCTGGAAACACCATATATTTT

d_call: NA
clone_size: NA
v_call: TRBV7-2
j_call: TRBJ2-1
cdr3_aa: CASSLMVAEEQFF
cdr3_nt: TGTGCCAGCAGCTTAATGGTAGCGGAAGAGCAGTTCTTC

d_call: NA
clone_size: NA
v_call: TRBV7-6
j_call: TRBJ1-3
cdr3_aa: CASSYPRGYGNTIYF
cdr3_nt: TGTGCCAGCAGCTACCCGAGGGGTTATGGAAACACCATATATTTT

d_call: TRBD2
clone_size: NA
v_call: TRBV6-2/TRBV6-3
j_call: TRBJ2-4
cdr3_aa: CASSYSSRSGITRGIQYF
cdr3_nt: TGTGCCAGCAGTTACTCAAGTAGAAGCGGGATAACTCGGGGCATTCAGTACTTC

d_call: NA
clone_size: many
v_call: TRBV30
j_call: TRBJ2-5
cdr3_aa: CAWTNLGGQETQYF
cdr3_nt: TGTGCCTGGACTAACTTGGGGGGCCAAGAGACCCAGTACTTC

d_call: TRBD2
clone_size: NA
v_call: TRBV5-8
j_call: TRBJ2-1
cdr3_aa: CVSGTPTYNEQFF
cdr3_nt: TGTGTCAGCGGGACCCCCACCTACAATGAGCAGTTCTTC

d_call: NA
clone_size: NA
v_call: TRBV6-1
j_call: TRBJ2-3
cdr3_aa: CASRNGWGTQYF
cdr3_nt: TGTGCCAGCAGAAATGGGTGGGGTACGCAGTATTTT

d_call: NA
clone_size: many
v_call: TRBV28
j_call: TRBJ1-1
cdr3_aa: CASSLNPGNTEAFF
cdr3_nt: TGTGCCAGCAGTTTAAATCCCGGGAACACTGAAGCTTTCTTT

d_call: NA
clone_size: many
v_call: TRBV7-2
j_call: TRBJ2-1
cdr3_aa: CASSSRLENEQFF
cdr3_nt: TGTGCCAGCAGCTCTCGGCTAGAGAATGAGCAGTTCTTC

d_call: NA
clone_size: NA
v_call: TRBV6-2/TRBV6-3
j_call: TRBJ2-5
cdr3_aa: CASSQGGMGETQYF
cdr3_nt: TGTGCCAGCAGTCAAGGGGGTATGGGAGAGACCCAGTACTTC

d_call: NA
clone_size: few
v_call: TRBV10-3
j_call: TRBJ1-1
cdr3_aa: CAISPRSGGSTEAFF
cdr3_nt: TGTGCCATCAGTCCGCGGAGCGGGGGGAGCACTGAAGCTTTCTTT

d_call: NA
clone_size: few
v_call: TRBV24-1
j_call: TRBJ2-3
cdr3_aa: CATSDFGVSTDTQYF
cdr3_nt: TGTGCCACCAGTGATTTTGGCGTTAGCACAGATACGCAGTATTTT

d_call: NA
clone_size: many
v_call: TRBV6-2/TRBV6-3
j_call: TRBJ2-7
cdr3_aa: CASSPTGEQYF
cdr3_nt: TGTGCCAGCAGCCCTACAGGCGAGCAGTACTTC

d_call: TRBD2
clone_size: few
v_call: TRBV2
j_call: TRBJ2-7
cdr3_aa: CASNETSGAFWEQYF
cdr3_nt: TGTGCCAGCAATGAAACTAGCGGGGCTTTTTGGGAGCAGTACTTC

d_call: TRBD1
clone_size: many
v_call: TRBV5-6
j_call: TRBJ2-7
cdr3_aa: CASSLGDRPEEQYF
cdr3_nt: TGTGCCAGCAGCTTGGGGGACAGGCCTGAGGAGCAGTACTTC

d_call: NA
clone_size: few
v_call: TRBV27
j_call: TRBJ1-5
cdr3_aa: CAGGYQPQHF
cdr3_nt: TGTGCCGGGGGCTATCAGCCCCAGCATTTT

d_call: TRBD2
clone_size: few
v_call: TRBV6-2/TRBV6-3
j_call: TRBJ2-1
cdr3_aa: CASSYSRGGSVDIDEQFF
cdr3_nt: TGTGCCAGCAGTTACTCGAGGGGAGGGAGCGTGGATATTGATGAGCAGTTCTTC

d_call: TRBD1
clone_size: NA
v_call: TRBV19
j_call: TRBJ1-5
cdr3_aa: CASRLPGQKNQPQHF
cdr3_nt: TGTGCCAGTAGACTCCCGGGACAGAAAAATCAGCCCCAGCATTTT

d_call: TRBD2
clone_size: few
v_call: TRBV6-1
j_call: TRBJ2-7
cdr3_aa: CASSEAGGPYEQYF
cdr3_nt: TGTGCCAGCAGTGAAGCGGGAGGGCCCTACGAGCAGTACTTC

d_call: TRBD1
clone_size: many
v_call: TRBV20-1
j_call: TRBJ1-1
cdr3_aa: CSAGDDRGWGEAFF
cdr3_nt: TGCAGTGCTGGGGACGACAGGGGATGGGGTGAAGCTTTCTTT